The 20 T cell receptor beta chains listed next were all sequenced from one sample in a study of shared clonotypes between healthy human individuals. Sequencing was performed with immunoSEQ multiplex PCR; in TCRdb, only in-frame clones are kept and a portion is missing. Found here are about 2,200,000 clones, 85% to 95% of them singletons; the top ten hold about 1.5%. Naive CD8 isolation took CD45RO-negative cells positively selected for CCR7 and excluded terminally differentiated effector memory CD45RA+ cells. Sequenced: naive CD8+ T cells from PBMCs. Receptors were obtained from a man younger than 35 in good health. Some clones in this sample may be carry-over from other donors' samples.

The chain uses TRBV6-1 and TRBJ2-7, with TRBD2 as a possible D gene (5 bases). Germline values: CDR1 MNHNS, CDR2 SASEGT. This CDR3 is built from 14 residues. The V end lost 1 base, the J end lost 5 bases, and 12 bases lay between the germline ends. The chain's CDR3 is CASSEVTRADEQYF. CDR3 in DNA: TGTGCCAGCAGTGAAGTTACTAGAGCAGACGAGCAGTACTTC.

At least ten counts were recorded for this clone. Other DNA sequences in the sample encode the same CDR3. This sequence joins TRBV2 and TRBJ1-1; 10 bases are a match to TRBD1. This CDR3 has 14 amino acids. Trimming cost V 6 bases and J 3 bases; bases outside gene matches: 4. Germline V CDR1 and CDR2: SNHLY, FYNNEI. The CDR3, as DNA: TGTGCCAGCAGACTGGGACAGGGGTACACTGAAGCTTTCTTT. It encodes CASRLGQGYTEAFF.

On this clone itself: Distinct nucleotide sequences in the sample also encode this CDR3. Here the CDR3 reads CATSRDRGSNQPQHF. For the CDR3, the DNA is TGTGCCACCAGCAGAGATCGGGGGAGCAATCAGCCCCAGCATTTT. V and J are TRBV15 and TRBJ1-5; D may be TRBD1 (5 bases). The CDR3 has 15 residues. Germline CDR1 LNHNV, CDR2 YYDKDF (reference sequence). Trimming removed 0 bases at V and 1 base at J, with 7 bases between.

The chain recombines TRBV27 with TRBJ2-7; no firm D call. This CDR3 spans 13 amino acids. Deletions cut 3 bases from V and 2 bases from J, with 8 bases between. Germline V gene sequence: CDR1 MNHEY, CDR2 SMNVEV (reference sequence). CDR3 in DNA: TGTGCCAGCAGTTTGGGAAACGCCTACGAGCAGTACTTC. It is translated as CASSLGNAYEQYF.

The genes are TRBV6-1 and TRBJ2-1; TRBD2 matches at 7 bases. Looked up from germline, CDR1 is MNHNS and CDR2 is SASEGT. J was trimmed by 4 bases and V by 4 bases; bases with no gene match: 10. CDR3 size: 16 residues. Written as DNA, the CDR3 is TGTGCCAGCAGTGTACTTGGGGGGGAGGGGTACAATGAGCAGTTCTTC. It is translated as CASSVLGGEGYNEQFF.

The chain employs TRBV7-9 and TRBJ2-1; D could derive from TRBD1 or TRBD2 (5 bases each). CDR1 SEHNR and CDR2 FQNEAQ come from the germline V gene (reference sequence). CDR3 length: 15 residues. The V and J ends lost 5 bases and 5 bases respectively, with 16 bases between them. CDR3 residues: CASSHQGVADNEQFF. CDR3 coding DNA: TGTGCCAGCAGCCACCAGGGAGTAGCAGACAATGAGCAGTTCTTC.

CDR3 amino acids: CASSPNRAGYYEQYF. The CDR3 bases are TGTGCCAGCAGCCCTAACAGGGCGGGATACTACGAGCAGTACTTC. The genes are TRBV12-1 and TRBJ2-7. TRBV12-1 is noted as a pseudogene. This CDR3 comprises 15 residues.

The chain is built from TRBV9 and TRBJ2-7, with D possibly being TRBD1 or TRBD2 (5 bases each). CDR3 length: 15 residues. Trimming left V 3 bases short and J 0 bases short, with 13 bases between. The germline V gene has CDR1 SGDLS and CDR2 YYNGEE. The CDR3 nucleotides are TGTGCCAGCAGCGGGTCCGGGGCGAGCTCCTACGAGCAGTACTTC. Its protein is CASSGSGASSYEQYF.

This chain links TRBV9 with TRBJ2-3, with 11 bases aligning to TRBD2. CDR1 and CDR2 from the germline V gene are SGDLS and YYNGEE. The CDR3 covers 17 residues. The V gene end was trimmed by 3 bases and the J gene end by 4 bases; junction bases not matched to a gene: 10. The CDR3 loop is CASSAPGLAGVPDTQYF. DNA of the CDR3: TGTGCCAGCAGCGCGCCTGGACTAGCGGGCGTTCCAGATACGCAGTATTTT.

The rearrangement links TRBV30 to TRBJ2-7; maybe TRBD1 (6 bases). CDR1 and CDR2 from the germline V gene are GTSNPN and SVGIG (reference sequence). V was cut by 4 bases and J by 0 bases, with 13 bases left in between. This CDR3 contains 14 residues. The CDR3 nucleotides read TGTGCCTGGAACGACAGGTTGCTCTCCTACGAGCAGTACTTC. Translated, it gives CAWNDRLLSYEQYF.

This clone was picked up a small number of times. This CDR3 is also generated by other DNA sequences in the sample. V and J are TRBV28 and TRBJ2-1; no definite D call. Germline V CDR1 and CDR2: MDHEN, SYDVKM. The CDR3 runs 14 residues. The V end was cut by 6 bases, the J end by 0 bases, with 9 bases between. The DNA of the CDR3 is TGTGCCAGCAGCCCTCGGGTCTCCTACAATGAGCAGTTCTTC. It is translated as CASSPRVSYNEQFF. Drawing the rest from reference TRBV28 and TRBJ2-1, the complete variable domain is DVKVTQSSRYLVKRTGEKVFLECVQDMDHENMFWYRQDPGLGLRLIYFSYDVKMKEKGDIPEGYSVSREKKERFSLILESASTNQTSMYLCASSPRVSYNEQFFGPGTRLTVL.

The CDR3 coding sequence is TGTGCCAGCAGCCGAGGGACAGGGTCTGACTATGGCTACACCTTC. It codes for CASSRGTGSDYGYTF. This chain joins TRBV5-8 and TRBJ1-2, with 9 nucleotides matching TRBD1. The CDR3 covers 15 residues. V shed 4 bases, J shed 3 bases, and the junction held 7 bases outside the gene matches. Germline assignment: CDR1 SGHTS and CDR2 YDEGEE.

V and J are TRBV6-1 and TRBJ2-7; D gene uncertain. From germline, CDR1 is MNHNS and CDR2 SASEGT. V lost 5 bases to trimming and J lost 0 bases, with 14 bases between them. This CDR3 is 15 amino acids long. The CDR3 here is CASSKSRFSSYEQYF. Here the CDR3 DNA reads TGTGCCAGCAGTAAATCCAGGTTCAGCTCCTACGAGCAGTACTTC.

This sequence joins TRBV30 and TRBJ1-6; D might be TRBD1 (5 bases). Between the trimmed V and J ends, which lost 0 bases and 2 bases, there was a span of 17 bases. Per the germline V gene, CDR1 is GTSNPN and CDR2 is SVGIG (reference sequence). The CDR3 covers 18 residues. CDR3 nucleotide sequence: TGTGCCTGGAGTGTAACAGGTTCTTACAACCCCTATAATTCACCCCTCCACTTT. Residues: CAWSVTGSYNPYNSPLHF.

This chain joins TRBV12-5 and TRBJ2-7; 11 nucleotides line up with TRBD2. The CDR3 length is 15 residues. The V and J ends lost 0 bases and 7 bases, in that order; junction bases with no gene match: 5. CDR1 and CDR2 (germline): LGHNT, FRNRAP. CDR3: CASGLVLAGAREQYF. The CDR3 DNA follows: TGTGCTAGTGGTTTGGTACTAGCGGGAGCGCGGGAGCAGTACTTC.

The CDR3 protein is CASSAERSYEQYF. CDR3 DNA sequence: TGTGCCAGCAGCGCTGAGAGATCCTACGAGCAGTACTTC. The rearrangement links TRBV11-2 to TRBJ2-7; no firm D call. Germline V gene sequence: CDR1 SGHAT, CDR2 FQNNGV. V gave up 5 bases and J gave up 1 base, with 9 bases separating them. This CDR3 is built from 13 residues.

This chain uses TRBV7-9 with TRBJ2-5; D perhaps matches TRBD2 (5 bases). Germline loops: CDR1 SEHNR, CDR2 FQNEAQ (reference sequence). V lost 6 bases to trimming and J lost 7 bases, with 21 bases between them. The CDR3 runs to 15 residues. The CDR3 spells CASRPRATGSGTQYF. The CDR3, as DNA: TGTGCCAGCAGACCACGGGCGACGGGGTCGGGGACCCAGTACTTC.

The CDR3 region has the DNA TGCGCCAGCAGCTTAACTAGCGGGCACTACGAGCAGTACTTC. Its translation is CASSLTSGHYEQYF. This chain joins TRBV5-1 and TRBJ2-7; 9 bases agree with TRBD2. Germline CDR1 is SGHRS and CDR2 is YFSETQ. V shed 2 bases, J shed 3 bases, and the junction held 3 bases outside the gene matches. The CDR3 is made up of 14 amino acids.

In its sample, this clone was seen once. The chain links TRBV11-2 to TRBJ2-2; D gene uncertain. V was cut by 5 bases and J by 8 bases, with 6 bases left in between. The V gene's germline CDR1 is SGHAT and CDR2 FQNNGV. The CDR3 length is 11 residues. CDR3: CASSQGGELFF. The CDR3, as DNA: TGTGCCAGCAGCCAAGGGGGGGAGCTGTTTTTT.

The genes are TRBV10-3 and TRBJ2-2; D unclear. Germline V gives CDR1 ENHRY, CDR2 SYGVKD. The CDR3 runs to 13 residues. The V end was cut by 7 bases, the J end by 2 bases, with 8 bases between. CDR3 nucleotide sequence: TGTGCCATCAAAGTGGATAACACCGGGGAGCTGTTTTTT. It codes for CAIKVDNTGELFF.